Each of the 6 T cell receptor beta chains below was sequenced from the same sample in a study of T cell repertoires in cytomegalovirus infection. No antigen has been assigned to these receptors. Each CDR3 protein is one row after TCRdb ran MiXCR on the reads. The profile shows 450,000 to 650,000 distinct CDR3 sequences, over 35% of them singletons. Sequencing was performed on cultured PBMCs, taken from culture after CMV antigen stimulation. The receptors were gathered from a human donor in good health (CMV status not recorded). Some clones in this sample may be carry-over from other donors' samples.

The rearrangement joins TRBV4-1 to TRBJ2-3; D is unresolved. The CDR3 is 15 amino acids. Germline lookup yields CDR1 MGHRA and CDR2 YSYEKL. Trimming took off 0 bases at V and 4 bases at J, with 11 bases between the two ends. This CDR3 reads CASSQDLVVADTQYF. Here the CDR3 DNA reads TGCGCCAGCAGCCAAGATCTAGTTGTAGCAGATACGCAGTATTTT.

The CDR3 reads CASSYELGPGLHNEQFF. In nucleotides, the CDR3 is TGTGCCAGCAGTTACGAGTTGGGACCGGGACTTCACAATGAGCAGTTCTTC. The V gene is TRBV6-2 or TRBV6-3, the J gene TRBJ2-1; TRBD2 might be the D (6 bases). V lost 2 bases and J lost 5, with 19 bases in between. This CDR3 comprises 17 residues. From germline, CDR1 is MNHEY and CDR2 SVGEGT.

The CDR3 DNA follows: TGTGCCAGCAGCACACGAAGGGGACTAGCGGGAGTCGGGGAGACCCAGTACTTC. This translates into CASSTRRGLAGVGETQYF. The V call is TRBV7-2, the J call TRBJ2-5; TRBD2 aligns across 14 bases. With 5 bases clipped from V and 5 bases from J, the junction kept 13 bases outside the gene matches. The germline V gene has CDR1 SGHTA and CDR2 FQGNSA. The CDR3 extends over 18 amino acids.

This clonotype was seen ten or more times. The genes are TRBV7-8 and TRBJ1-1; D remains ambiguous. This CDR3 spans 15 amino acids. The germline V and J ends were trimmed by 0 bases and 3 bases, with 11 bases remaining between them. Germline-derived CDR1 and CDR2 are SGHVS and FQNEAQ. DNA for the CDR3: TGTGCCAGCAGCTTAGCCGCACGGGGTGACACTGAAGCTTTCTTT. As protein: CASSLAARGDTEAFF.

This clonotype came up many times. The chain combines TRBV7-6 with TRBJ2-3; D not certain. V was trimmed by 3 bases and J by 6 bases, leaving 13 bases between them. This CDR3 region has 14 residues. Germline CDR1 SGHVS, CDR2 FNYEAQ. The DNA for the CDR3 is TGTGCCAGCAGCTTTCGGGCTCCGCCGGATACGCAGTATTTT. Protein: CASSFRAPPDTQYF.

This clonotype was found a few times. The chain is built from TRBV7-9 and TRBJ2-1, with TRBD2 matching 11 bases. This CDR3 is 19 amino acids long. Germline values: CDR1 SEHNR, CDR2 FQNEAQ (reference sequence). V shed 0 bases, J shed 0 bases, and the junction held 7 bases outside the gene matches. CDR3 coding DNA: TGTGCCAGCAGCTTAGCGTGGACTAGCGGGCTTAGCTCCTACAATGAGCAGTTCTTC. It codes for CASSLAWTSGLSSYNEQFF.